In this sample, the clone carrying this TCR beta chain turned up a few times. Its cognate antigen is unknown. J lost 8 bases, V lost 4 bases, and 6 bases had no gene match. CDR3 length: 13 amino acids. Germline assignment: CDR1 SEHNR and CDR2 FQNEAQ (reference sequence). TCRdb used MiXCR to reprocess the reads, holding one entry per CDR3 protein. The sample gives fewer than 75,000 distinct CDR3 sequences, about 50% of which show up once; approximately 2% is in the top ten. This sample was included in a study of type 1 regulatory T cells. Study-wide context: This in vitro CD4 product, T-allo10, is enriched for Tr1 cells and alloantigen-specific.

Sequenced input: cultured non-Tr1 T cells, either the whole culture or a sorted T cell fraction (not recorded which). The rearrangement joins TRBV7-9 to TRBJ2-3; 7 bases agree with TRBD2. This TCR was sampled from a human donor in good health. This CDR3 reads CASSSAGVGTQYF. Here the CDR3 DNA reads TGTGCCAGCAGCTCGGCGGGGGTCGGTACGCAGTATTTT.